This TCR beta chain is from a study of T-cell reconstitution after alpha-beta-depleted transplantation in children. Overall study results and limits: Alpha-beta T cells about two months after transplant reportedly derived from several hundred expanded graft clones. High day-60 TCRbeta diversity in some patients came from surviving recipient T cells and thymic progenitors. Newly produced T cells mostly provided counts and TCRbeta diversity after one year, as hyperexpanded clones declined.

In this sample, this clonotype turned up a few times. Its antigen remains unidentified. A library of TCRbeta sequences, prepared with unique molecular identifiers, was generated. TCRdb reprocessed the PCR reads via MiXCR and lists one record per CDR3 protein. In the table there are under 450,000 distinct CDR3 sequences, roughly 16% of which are singletons. The V gene lost 6 bases and the J gene lost 1 base, with 10 bases spanning the gap. From germline, CDR1 is MDHEN and CDR2 SYDVKM. This CDR3 has 14 residues. This clonotype originated in a boy younger than two who had a stem cell transplant for Wiskott-Aldrich syndrome, so the T cells may come from the graft donor. Sequenced here: PBMCs, mostly from graft donor cells, sampled 360 days after TCRalphabeta/CD19-depleted stem cell transplant. This chain links TRBV28 with TRBJ2-4; unclear D gene. This CDR3 is CASRRVGAKNIQYF. In DNA form, the CDR3 reads TGTGCCAGCAGACGGGTTGGGGCCAAAAACATTCAGTACTTC.